This T cell receptor (beta chain) derives from a study of beta chain features in type 1 diabetes. Turning to the study itself: Across every sample, almost 110,000,000 sorted cells were examined in total.

Purity above 95% was achieved in all sorted populations. The entirety of the isolated RNA underwent reverse transcription, so expressed TCRB transcripts were sequenced. Profiling relied on immunoSEQ multiplex PCR, and the TCRdb table lists in-frame clones only, not all of them. Of roughly 400,000 clones listed, more than 12% are singletons. This clone showed up just a few times. The antigen remains undetermined. The same CDR3 can be traced to other DNA sequences in this sample. V gave up 2 bases and J gave up 4 bases, with 9 bases separating them. CDR1 is MNHNY, CDR2 SVGAGI, per germline (reference sequence). The CDR3 covers 14 residues. Study-level results: VDJ junctions in type 1 diabetes patients carried more deletions and fewer insertions. PCR might preferentially amplify shorter templates, equally in patients and controls.

The sequencing sample was made of naive CD4+ T cells from blood. V is TRBV6-6 and J is TRBJ1-5; D perhaps matches TRBD1 (5 bases). The clonotype was recovered from a woman aged 18-29 years in good health. This CDR3 is CASSYGAGNQPQHF. The CDR3 DNA follows: TGTGCCAGCAGTTACGGGGCAGGGAATCAGCCCCAGCATTTT.